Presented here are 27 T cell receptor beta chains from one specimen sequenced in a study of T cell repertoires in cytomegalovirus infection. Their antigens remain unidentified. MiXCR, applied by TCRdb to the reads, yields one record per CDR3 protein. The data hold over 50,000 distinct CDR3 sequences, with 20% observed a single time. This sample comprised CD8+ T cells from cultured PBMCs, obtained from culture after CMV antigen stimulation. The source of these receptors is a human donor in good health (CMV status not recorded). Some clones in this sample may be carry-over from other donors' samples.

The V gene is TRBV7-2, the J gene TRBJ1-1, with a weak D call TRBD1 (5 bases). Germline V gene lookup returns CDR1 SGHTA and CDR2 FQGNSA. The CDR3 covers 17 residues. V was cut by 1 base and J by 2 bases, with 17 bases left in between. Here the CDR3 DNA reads TGTGCCAGCAGCTTAGTAACCGCGGGGGGGGGAAACACTGAAGCTTTCTTT. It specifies CASSLVTAGGGNTEAFF.

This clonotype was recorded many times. CDR3 DNA sequence: TGTGCCACCCCTGAGCGCTCTGATAAGGAGACGGCTATGAACACTGAAGCTTTCTTT. It encodes CATPERSDKETAMNTEAFF. The J gene is TRBJ1-1, the V gene TRBV24-1, with no clear D. V lost 9 bases and J 0 bases, leaving 28 bases between the germline ends. The CDR3 has 19 amino acids. Germline CDR1 reads KGHDR; CDR2 reads SFDVKD.

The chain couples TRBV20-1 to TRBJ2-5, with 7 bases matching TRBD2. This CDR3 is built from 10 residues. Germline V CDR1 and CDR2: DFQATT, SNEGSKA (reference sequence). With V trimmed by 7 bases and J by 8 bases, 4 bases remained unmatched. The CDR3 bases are TGCAGTGTTGGGAGGGCAACCCAGTACTTC. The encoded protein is CSVGRATQYF.

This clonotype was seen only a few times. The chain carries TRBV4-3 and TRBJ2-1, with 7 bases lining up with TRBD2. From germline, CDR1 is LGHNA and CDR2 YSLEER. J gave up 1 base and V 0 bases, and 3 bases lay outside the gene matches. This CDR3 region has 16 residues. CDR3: CASSQDLGGSYNEQFF. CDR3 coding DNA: TGCGCCAGCAGCCAAGATCTGGGGGGGTCCTACAATGAGCAGTTCTTC.

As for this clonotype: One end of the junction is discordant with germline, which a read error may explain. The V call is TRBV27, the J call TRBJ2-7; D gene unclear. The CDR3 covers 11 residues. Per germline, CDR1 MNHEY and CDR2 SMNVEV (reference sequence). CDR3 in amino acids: CDSSTGYEQYF. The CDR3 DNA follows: TGTGACAGCAGTACGGGTTACGAGCAGTACTTC.

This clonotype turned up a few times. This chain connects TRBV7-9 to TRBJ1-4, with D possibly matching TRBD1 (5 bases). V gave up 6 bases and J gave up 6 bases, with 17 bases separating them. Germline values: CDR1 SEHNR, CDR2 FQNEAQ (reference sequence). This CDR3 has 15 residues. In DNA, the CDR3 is TGTGCCAGCAGGCCGGGGGGAGGCCTAGATGAAAAACTGTTTTTT. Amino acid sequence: CASRPGGGLDEKLFF. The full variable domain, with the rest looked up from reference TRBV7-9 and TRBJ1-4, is DTGVSQNPRHKITKRGQNVTFRCDPISEHNRLYWYRQTLGQGPEFLTYFQNEAQLEKSRLLSDRFSAERPKGSFSTLEIQRTEQGDSAMYLCASRPGGGLDEKLFFGSGTQLSVL.

The CDR3: CASSYSRGGPQHF. DNA of the CDR3: TGTGCCAGCAGTTACTCACGGGGCGGGCCCCAGCATTTT. The rearrangement joins TRBV6-8 to TRBJ1-5; maybe TRBD1 (5 bases). Germline V gives CDR1 MNHGY, CDR2 SAAAGT. Trimming pared 0 bases from V and 9 bases from J, leaving 9 bases between. This CDR3 has 13 residues.

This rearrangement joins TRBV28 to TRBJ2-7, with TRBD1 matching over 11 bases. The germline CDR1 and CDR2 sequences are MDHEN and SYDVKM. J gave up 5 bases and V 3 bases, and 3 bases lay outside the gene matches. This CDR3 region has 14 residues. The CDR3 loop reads CASSFRTGGDEQYF. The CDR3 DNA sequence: TGTGCCAGCAGTTTCAGGACAGGGGGCGACGAGCAGTACTTC.

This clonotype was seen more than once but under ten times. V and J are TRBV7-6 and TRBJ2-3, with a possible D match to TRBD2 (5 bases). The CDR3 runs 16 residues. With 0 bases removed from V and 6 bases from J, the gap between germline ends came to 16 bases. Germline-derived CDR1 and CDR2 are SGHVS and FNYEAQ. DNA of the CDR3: TGTGCCAGCAGCTTAGCCTCGGTAGGAGGTGCGGATACGCAGTATTTT. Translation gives CASSLASVGGADTQYF.

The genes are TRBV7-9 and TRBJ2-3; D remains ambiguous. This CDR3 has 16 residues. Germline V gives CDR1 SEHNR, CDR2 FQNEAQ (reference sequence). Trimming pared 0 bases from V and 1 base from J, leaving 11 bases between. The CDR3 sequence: CASSLAAGLGTDTQYF. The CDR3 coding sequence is TGTGCCAGCAGCTTAGCGGCCGGGTTAGGCACAGATACGCAGTATTTT.

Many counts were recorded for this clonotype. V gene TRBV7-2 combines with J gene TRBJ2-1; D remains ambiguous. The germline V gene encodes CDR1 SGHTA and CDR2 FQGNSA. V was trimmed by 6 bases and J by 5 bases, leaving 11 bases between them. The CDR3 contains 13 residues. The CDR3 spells CASSFGRNNEQFF. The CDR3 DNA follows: TGTGCCAGCAGTTTCGGACGAAACAATGAGCAGTTCTTC.

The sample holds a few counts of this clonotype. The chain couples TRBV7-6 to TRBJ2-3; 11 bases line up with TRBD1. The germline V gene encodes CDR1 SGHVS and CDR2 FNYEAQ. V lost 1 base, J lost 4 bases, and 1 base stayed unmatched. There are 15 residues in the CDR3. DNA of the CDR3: TGTGCCAGCAGCTTAGGGACAGGGGGCGCAGATACGCAGTATTTT. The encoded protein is CASSLGTGGADTQYF.

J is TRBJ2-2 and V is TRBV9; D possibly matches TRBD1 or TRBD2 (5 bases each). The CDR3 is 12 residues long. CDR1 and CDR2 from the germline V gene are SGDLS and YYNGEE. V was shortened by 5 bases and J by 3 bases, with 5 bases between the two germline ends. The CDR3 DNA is TGTGCCAGCAGGGGGGACACCGGGGAGCTGTTTTTT. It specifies CASRGDTGELFF.

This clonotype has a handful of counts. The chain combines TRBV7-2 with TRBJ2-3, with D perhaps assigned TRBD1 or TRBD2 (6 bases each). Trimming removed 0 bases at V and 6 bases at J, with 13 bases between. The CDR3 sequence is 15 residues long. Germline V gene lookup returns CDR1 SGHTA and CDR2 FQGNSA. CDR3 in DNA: TGTGCCAGCAGCTTAGCCGGGGGCCGCTTCGATACGCAGTATTTT. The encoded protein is CASSLAGGRFDTQYF.

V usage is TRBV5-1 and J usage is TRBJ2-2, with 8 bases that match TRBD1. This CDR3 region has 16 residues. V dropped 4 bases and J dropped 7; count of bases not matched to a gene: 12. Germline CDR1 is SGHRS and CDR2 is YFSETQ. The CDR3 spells CASSRSDRGQGGELFF. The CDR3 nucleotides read TGCGCCAGCAGCCGTTCCGACAGGGGCCAGGGCGGGGAGCTGTTTTTT.

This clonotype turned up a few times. CDR3: CASSLRAHHQETQYF. The CDR3, as DNA: TGTGCCAGCAGCTTAAGGGCTCACCACCAAGAGACCCAGTACTTC. The chain combines TRBV7-2 with TRBJ2-5; no clear D. The V and J ends lost 2 bases and 0 bases respectively, with 10 bases between them. The CDR3 is 15 residues long. Germline values: CDR1 SGHTA, CDR2 FQGNSA.

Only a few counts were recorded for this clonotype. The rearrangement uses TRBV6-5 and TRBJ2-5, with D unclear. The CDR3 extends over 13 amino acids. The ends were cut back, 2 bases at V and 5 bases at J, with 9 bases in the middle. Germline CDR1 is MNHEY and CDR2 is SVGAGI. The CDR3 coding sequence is TGTGCCAGCAGTTACGGGGTATTGGAGACCCAGTACTTC. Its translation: CASSYGVLETQYF.

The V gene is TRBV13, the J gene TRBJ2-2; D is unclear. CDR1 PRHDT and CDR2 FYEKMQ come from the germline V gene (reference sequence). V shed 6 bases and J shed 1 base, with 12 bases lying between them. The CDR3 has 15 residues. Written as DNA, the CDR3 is TGTGCCAGCAGTCCTCCCCCTAGGAACACCGGGGAGCTGTTTTTT. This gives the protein CASSPPPRNTGELFF.

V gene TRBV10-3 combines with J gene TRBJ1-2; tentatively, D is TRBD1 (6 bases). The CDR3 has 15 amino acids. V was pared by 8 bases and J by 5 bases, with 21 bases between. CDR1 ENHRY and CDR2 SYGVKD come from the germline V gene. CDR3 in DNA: TGTGCCATCGCGGGGGGCGACGCCTCGTTTTATGGCTACACCTTC. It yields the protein CAIAGGDASFYGYTF.

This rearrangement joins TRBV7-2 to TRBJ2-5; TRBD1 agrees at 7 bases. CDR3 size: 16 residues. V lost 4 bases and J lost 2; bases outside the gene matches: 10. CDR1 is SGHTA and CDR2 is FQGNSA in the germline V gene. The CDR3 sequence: CASSSPGQTKQETQYF. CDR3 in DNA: TGTGCCAGCAGCTCTCCGGGACAGACGAAACAAGAGACCCAGTACTTC.

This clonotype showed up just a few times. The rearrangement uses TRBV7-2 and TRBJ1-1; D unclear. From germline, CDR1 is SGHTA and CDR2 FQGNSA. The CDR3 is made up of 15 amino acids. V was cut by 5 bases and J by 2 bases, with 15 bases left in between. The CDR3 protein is CASSPLLATNTEAFF. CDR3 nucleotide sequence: TGTGCCAGCAGCCCACTGTTAGCTACCAACACTGAAGCTTTCTTT.

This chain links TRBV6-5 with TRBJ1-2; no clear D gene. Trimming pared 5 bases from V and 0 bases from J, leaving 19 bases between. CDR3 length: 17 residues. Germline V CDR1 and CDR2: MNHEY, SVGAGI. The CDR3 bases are TGTGCCAGCAGTCCAGATATTAACGCCCTAGCTAACTATGGCTACACCTTC. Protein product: CASSPDINALANYGYTF.

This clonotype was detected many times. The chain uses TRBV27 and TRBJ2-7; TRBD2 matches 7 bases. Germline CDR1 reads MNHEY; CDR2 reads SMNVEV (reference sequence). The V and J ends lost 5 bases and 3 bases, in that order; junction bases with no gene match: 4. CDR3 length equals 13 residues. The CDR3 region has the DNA TGTGCCAGCAGTCCGGGGACTAACTACGAGCAGTACTTC. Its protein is CASSPGTNYEQYF.

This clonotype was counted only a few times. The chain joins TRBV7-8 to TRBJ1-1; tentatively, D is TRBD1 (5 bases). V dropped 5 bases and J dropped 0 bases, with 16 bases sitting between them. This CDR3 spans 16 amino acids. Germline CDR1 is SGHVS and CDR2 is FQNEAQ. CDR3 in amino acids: CASSVSGDGLNTEAFF. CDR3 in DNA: TGTGCCAGCAGCGTTAGTGGGGACGGATTGAACACTGAAGCTTTCTTT.

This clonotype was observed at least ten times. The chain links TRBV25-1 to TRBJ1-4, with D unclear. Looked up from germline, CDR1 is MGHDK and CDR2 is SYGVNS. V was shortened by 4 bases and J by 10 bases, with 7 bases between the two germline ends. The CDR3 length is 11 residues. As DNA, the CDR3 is TGTGCCAGCAGTGGGGGAGGAAAACTGTTTTTT. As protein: CASSGGGKLFF.

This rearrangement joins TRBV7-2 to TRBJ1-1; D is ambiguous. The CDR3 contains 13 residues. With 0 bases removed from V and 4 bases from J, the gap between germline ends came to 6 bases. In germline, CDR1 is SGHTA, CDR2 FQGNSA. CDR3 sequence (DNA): TGTGCCAGCAGCTTAGCAGGCGCCACTGAAGCTTTCTTT. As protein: CASSLAGATEAFF. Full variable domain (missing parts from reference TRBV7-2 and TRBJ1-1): GAGVSQSPSNKVTEKGKDVELRCDPISGHTALYWYRQSLGQGLEFLIYFQGNSAPDKSGLPSDRFSAERTGGSVSTLTIQRTQQEDSAVYLCASSLAGATEAFFGQGTRLTVV.

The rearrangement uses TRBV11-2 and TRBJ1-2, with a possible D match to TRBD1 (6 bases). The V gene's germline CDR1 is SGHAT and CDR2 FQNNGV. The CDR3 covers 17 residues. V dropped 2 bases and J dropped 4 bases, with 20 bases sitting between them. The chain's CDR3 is CASSLNPGAGASYGYTF. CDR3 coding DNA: TGTGCCAGCAGCTTAAACCCCGGGGCAGGGGCAAGCTATGGCTACACCTTC.